Shown below are 26 T cell receptor beta chains from a single sample sequenced in a study of blood T cell repertoires in COVID-19 (dated by TCRdb to the early 2020s). The library relied on the immunoSEQ multiplex PCR assay. TCRdb stores this immuneACCESS table with in-frame sequences only. Part of the clones is absent; in the studies checked, under half of the shortfall reflects unresolved V genes, and no reason is known for the rest. Across this sample there are a few hundred thousand clones, with 80% to 95% seen only once. About 2.5% of the sample is taken by the ten largest. Sequences were obtained from peripheral blood. These receptors all come from a person under 30 with COVID-19, enrolled during active disease.

This chain links TRBV10-2 with TRBJ2-1; 12 bases fit TRBD2. The CDR3 spans 15 residues. The V gene's germline CDR1 is WSHSY and CDR2 SAAADI. V gave up 10 bases and J gave up 2 bases; unmatched junction bases: 6. Written as DNA, the CDR3 is TGCGCCACCAGGACTAGCGGGGTACCCTACAATGAGCAGTTCTTC. Translation gives CATRTSGVPYNEQFF.

The chain combines TRBV2 with TRBJ1-2; 9 bases are a match to TRBD1. The V segment lost 6 bases and the J segment 7 bases; nucleotides outside the gene matches: 6. The CDR3 runs 13 residues. Germline values: CDR1 SNHLY, CDR2 FYNNEI. The CDR3 DNA is TGTGCCAGCAGACCACAGGGGGCGCGTGGCTACACCTTC. Protein: CASRPQGARGYTF.

The V gene is TRBV11-2, the J gene TRBJ2-2, with 7 bases fitting TRBD2. The V segment lost 3 bases and the J segment 4 bases; nucleotides outside the gene matches: 5. Germline CDR1 and CDR2: SGHAT and FQNNGV. The CDR3 sequence is 15 residues long. The CDR3 sequence is CASSFTGGVTGELFF. For the CDR3, the DNA is TGTGCCAGCAGCTTTACGGGAGGTGTCACCGGGGAGCTGTTTTTT.

The CDR3 protein is CASSFVEGEQFF. The CDR3 bases are TGTGCCAGCAGTTTCGTAGAGGGTGAGCAGTTCTTC. This rearrangement joins TRBV12-3 or TRBV12-4 to TRBJ2-1, with D possibly TRBD2 on 5 matching bases. Between the trimmed V and J ends, which lost 3 bases and 9 bases, there was a span of 9 bases. This CDR3 has 12 amino acids.

The rearrangement uses TRBV24-1 and TRBJ2-7; 7 bases line up with TRBD1. Germline trimming cut 12 bases from V and 0 bases from J; bases unmatched to any gene: 19. Germline CDR1 reads KGHDR; CDR2 reads SFDVKD. The CDR3 extends over 17 amino acids. CDR3: CASLLFQRDSDSYEQYF. DNA for the CDR3: TGTGCCTCCTTGCTATTCCAACGGGACAGTGACTCCTACGAGCAGTACTTC.

The CDR3 spells CASRRLAGPSYNEQFF. The DNA of the CDR3 is TGTGCCAGCCGACGACTAGCGGGCCCCTCCTACAATGAGCAGTTCTTC. The chain uses TRBV2 and TRBJ2-1, with TRBD2 identical over 10 bases. Trimming at V came to 8 bases and at J to 0 bases, leaving 7 bases not matched to a gene. Looked up from germline, CDR1 is SNHLY and CDR2 is FYNNEI. This CDR3 comprises 16 residues.

The V call is TRBV10-3, the J call TRBJ2-3, with D tentatively TRBD2 (5 bases). Trimming shortened V by 10 bases and J by 0 bases, and 17 bases separated the two germline ends. Germline-derived CDR1 and CDR2 are ENHRY and SYGVKD. The CDR3 contains 15 residues. The CDR3 DNA follows: TGTGCCACCTACGATGTCGGACTGAGCACAGATACGCAGTATTTT. Encoded protein: CATYDVGLSTDTQYF.

This clone was observed a handful of times. The chain couples TRBV5-1 to TRBJ1-1; 9 nucleotides line up with TRBD1. Unmatched junction bases numbered 10, after V lost 4 bases and J lost 0 bases. CDR1 SGHRS and CDR2 YFSETQ come from the germline V gene. This CDR3 contains 17 residues. CDR3 loop: CASSPGQGGGMNTEAFF. CDR3 DNA sequence: TGCGCCAGCAGCCCGGGACAGGGAGGGGGGATGAACACTGAAGCTTTCTTT. Together with reference TRBV5-1 and TRBJ1-1, the CDR3 gives the full variable domain: KAGVTQTPRYLIKTRGQQVTLSCSPISGHRSVSWYQQTPGQGLQFLFEYFSETQRNKGNFPGRFSGRQFSNSRSEMNVSTLELGDSALYLCASSPGQGGGMNTEAFFGQGTRLTVV.

The chain uses TRBV2 and TRBJ1-3, with D hard to call. CDR1 is SNHLY and CDR2 is FYNNEI in the germline V gene. This CDR3 is built from 16 residues. Trimming cost V 8 bases and J 0 bases, with 17 bases left between them. CDR3 nucleotide sequence: TGTGCCAGCGTCCCGGGAGACCTTAGCTCTGGAAACACCATATATTTT. This sequence encodes CASVPGDLSSGNTIYF. Full variable domain (rest looked up from reference TRBV2 and TRBJ1-3): EPEVTQTPSHQVTQMGQEVILRCVPISNHLYFYWYRQILGQKVEFLVSFYNNEISEKSEIFDDQFSVERPDGSNFTLKIRSTKLEDSAMYFCASVPGDLSSGNTIYFGEGSWLTVV.

V usage is TRBV7-2 and J usage is TRBJ1-5; 7 nucleotides line up with TRBD1. The V gene's germline CDR1 is SGHTA and CDR2 FQGNSA. This CDR3 has 16 amino acids. J gave up 4 bases and V 0 bases, and 6 bases lay outside the gene matches. The CDR3 protein is CASSLAWGTENQPQHF. The CDR3 coding sequence is TGTGCCAGCAGCTTAGCGTGGGGGACAGAAAATCAGCCCCAGCATTTT. The whole variable domain, remainder taken from reference TRBV7-2 and TRBJ1-5, is GAGVSQSPSNKVTEKGKDVELRCDPISGHTALYWYRQSLGQGLEFLIYFQGNSAPDKSGLPSDRFSAERTGGSVSTLTIQRTQQEDSAVYLCASSLAWGTENQPQHFGDGTRLSIL.

The CDR3 loop reads CASTPRGAGNTIYF. CDR3 nucleotides: TGTGCCAGCACCCCCCGGGGGGCTGGAAACACCATATATTTT. The chain combines TRBV28 with TRBJ1-3, with D possibly matching TRBD1 (5 bases). The ends were cut back, 7 bases at V and 2 bases at J, with 12 bases in the middle. The CDR3 runs to 14 residues. From germline, CDR1 is MDHEN and CDR2 SYDVKM.

The chain has TRBV7-2 and TRBJ1-5; D ambiguous. The germline V gene has CDR1 SGHTA and CDR2 FQGNSA. V was clipped by 6 bases and J by 7 bases, with 10 bases between them. This CDR3 is 12 amino acids long. The CDR3 sequence is CASRSVGQPQHF. CDR3 coding DNA: TGTGCCAGCAGGTCGGTGGGCCAGCCCCAGCATTTT.

The rearrangement links TRBV5-1 to TRBJ1-1; 7 bases agree with TRBD1. The CDR3 loop spans 16 amino acids. Germline loops: CDR1 SGHRS, CDR2 YFSETQ. J gave up 0 bases and V 1 base, and 6 bases lay outside the gene matches. In nucleotides, the CDR3 is TGCGCCAGCAGCTTGTATTCGGGACAGATGAACACTGAAGCTTTCTTT. Translated: CASSLYSGQMNTEAFF.

This chain uses TRBV27 with TRBJ1-6; TRBD1 might be the D (6 bases). V was clipped by 2 bases and J by 10 bases, with 12 bases between them. The CDR3 spans 14 residues. Germline V gene lookup returns CDR1 MNHEY and CDR2 SMNVEV (reference sequence). This CDR3 reads CASSLVRGESPLHF. In DNA, the CDR3 is TGTGCCAGCAGTTTAGTCAGGGGAGAATCACCCCTCCACTTT.

The chain joins TRBV7-2 to TRBJ2-3; 7 positions agree with TRBD2. V lost 5 bases to trimming and J lost 8 bases; unmatched junction nucleotides: 7. Germline-derived CDR1 and CDR2 are SGHTA and FQGNSA. The CDR3 spans 13 residues. CDR3 nucleotide sequence: TGTGCCAGCAGCCTCCCCCCGGGGGGTACGCAGTATTTT. Encoded protein: CASSLPPGGTQYF.

This clone was seen a single time. The chain has TRBV11-2 and TRBJ1-4, with a possible D match to TRBD1 (5 bases). Germline V lookup: CDR1 SGHAT, CDR2 FQNNGV. The CDR3 loop spans 13 amino acids. In DNA, the CDR3 is TGTGCTTCGTCGGGGGAAACTAATGAAAAACTGTTTTTT. Encoded protein: CASSGETNEKLFF. The whole variable domain, filled in from reference TRBV11-2 and TRBJ1-4, reads EAGVAQSPRYKIIEKRQSVAFWCNPISGHATLYWYQQILGQGPKLLIQFQNNGVVDDSQLPKDRFSAERLKGVDSTLKIQPAKLEDSAVYLCASSGETNEKLFFGSGTQLSVL.

V and J are TRBV4-3 and TRBJ1-2, with TRBD1 as a possible D gene (6 bases). Trimming left V 0 bases short and J 4 bases short, with 27 bases between. Germline-derived CDR1 and CDR2 are LGHNA and YSLEER. The CDR3 is made up of 20 amino acids. CDR3: CASSQDFSPIDKGGTYGYTF. The CDR3 DNA is TGCGCCAGCAGCCAAGATTTTAGCCCCATTGATAAAGGGGGTACCTATGGCTACACCTTC.

The J gene is TRBJ2-3, the V gene TRBV19; TRBD2 matches 11 bases. The germline V gene has CDR1 LNHDA and CDR2 SQIVND (reference sequence). Trimming cost V 3 bases and J 3 bases; bases outside gene matches: 5. The CDR3 runs 16 residues. For the CDR3, the DNA is TGTGCCAGTAGTATCTTAGCGGGAGGGCCAACAGATACGCAGTATTTT. Translated, it gives CASSILAGGPTDTQYF.

The chain combines TRBV28 with TRBJ2-7; D perhaps matches TRBD1 (5 bases). The V end lost 2 bases, the J end lost 3 bases, and 14 bases lay between the germline ends. This CDR3 spans 15 amino acids. Germline V CDR1 and CDR2: MDHEN, SYDVKM. The CDR3 protein is CASSLVIDRNYEQYF. CDR3 nucleotide sequence: TGTGCCAGCAGTTTAGTTATCGACAGAAACTACGAGCAGTACTTC.

This chain joins TRBV27 and TRBJ1-1; D gene unclear. The CDR3 runs 15 residues. Trimming left V 2 bases short and J 3 bases short, with 13 bases between. Germline values: CDR1 MNHEY, CDR2 SMNVEV (reference sequence). CDR3 sequence reads: CASSLGPNGDTEAFF. The CDR3 region has the DNA TGTGCCAGCAGTTTAGGGCCAAACGGGGACACTGAAGCTTTCTTT.

The genes are TRBV5-1 and TRBJ1-1; 7 bases map to TRBD1. Germline CDR1 is SGHRS and CDR2 is YFSETQ. This CDR3 spans 15 amino acids. V dropped 6 bases and J dropped 5; count of bases not matched to a gene: 13. The CDR3, as DNA: TGCGCCAGCAAACACTGGAGGGGGCTTTGGACTGAAGCTTTCTTT. Translation: CASKHWRGLWTEAFF.

The J gene is TRBJ1-2, the V gene TRBV7-9; D is unclear. CDR1 and CDR2 (germline): SEHNR, FQNEAQ (reference sequence). The CDR3 covers 13 residues. V dropped 4 bases and J dropped 3 bases, with 9 bases sitting between them. The DNA of the CDR3 is TGTGCCAGCAGCTACGGGGTTGACTATGGCTACACCTTC. This translates into CASSYGVDYGYTF.

The CDR3 DNA follows: TGTGCCACCAGTGATGGTGGCGCAGGGTTCGCCAATCAGCCCCAGCATTTT. Protein: CATSDGGAGFANQPQHF. The V and J genes are TRBV24-1 and TRBJ1-5; weak D call: TRBD1 (5 bases). Germline V gene lookup returns CDR1 KGHDR and CDR2 SFDVKD. This CDR3 is built from 17 residues. V lost 3 bases and J lost 3, with 17 bases in between.

This chain joins TRBV5-1 and TRBJ2-5; 9 bases agree with TRBD2. Trimming at V came to 3 bases and at J to 6 bases, leaving 9 bases not matched to a gene. This CDR3 region has 15 residues. CDR1 is SGHRS, CDR2 YFSETQ, per germline. The CDR3 region is CASSSQGGTSKTQYF. The CDR3 nucleotides read TGCGCCAGCAGCTCCCAAGGTGGGACTAGCAAGACCCAGTACTTC.

This chain links TRBV4-2 with TRBJ2-2; TRBD2 matches 8 bases. CDR1 LGHNA and CDR2 YNFKEQ come from the germline V gene. The CDR3 contains 15 residues. The ends lost 1 base at V and 5 bases at J; junction bases unmatched: 3. As DNA, the CDR3 is TGTGCCAGCAGCCAAGGGACGGGGGGGACCGGGGAGCTGTTTTTT. Its translation: CASSQGTGGTGELFF.

This chain uses TRBV11-2 with TRBJ2-5; 8 bases are a match to TRBD2. CDR1 SGHAT and CDR2 FQNNGV come from the germline V gene. The CDR3 is 15 amino acids. The junction had 3 bases not matched to a gene; V was cut back by 1 base and J by 2 bases. DNA for the CDR3: TGTGCCAGCAGCTTAGTGTCGGGAGGGCAAGAGACCCAGTACTTC. Amino acid sequence: CASSLVSGGQETQYF. The complete variable domain, with remaining parts taken from reference TRBV11-2 and TRBJ2-5, reads EAGVAQSPRYKIIEKRQSVAFWCNPISGHATLYWYQQILGQGPKLLIQFQNNGVVDDSQLPKDRFSAERLKGVDSTLKIQPAKLEDSAVYLCASSLVSGGQETQYFGPGTRLLVL.